The source of this T cell receptor (beta chain) is a study of T-cell memory formation after mild COVID-19. General study findings and limits: Researchers report contracting CD4+ clones mostly in CM and EM, with CD8+ clones in EMRA.

TCR alpha and TCR beta cDNA libraries carrying sample barcodes and UMIs were produced by 5'RACE using constant-segment primers. Each CDR3 protein is one row after TCRdb ran MiXCR on the 5' RACE reads. The table shows fewer than 150,000 distinct CDR3 sequences, with about 5.9% occurring only once. This CDR3 has 14 residues. The V and J ends lost 2 bases and 5 bases respectively, with 11 bases between them. Germline loops: CDR1 MNHEY, CDR2 SVGAGI. The table lists this clonotype with many counts. Its antigen is still unknown. The sequenced material came from PBMCs or a T cell subset sorted from them (not recorded which). The chain has TRBV6-5 and TRBJ2-3; possibly TRBD1 for D (6 bases). This clonotype was sampled from an adult woman who had mild COVID-19 (a few samples of this study predate the infection). Cell type and time point are not known. The CDR3 here is CASSYRAGEDTQYF. The CDR3 bases are TGTGCCAGCAGTTACAGGGCAGGGGAAGATACGCAGTATTTT.